This TCR beta chain was sequenced for a study of blood T cells in healthy people across ages. Study summary: The capture of about one barcoded beta molecule per two T cells was achieved by template switching. Findings and limits, study-wide: Per-million-T-cell TCR beta diversity fell roughly linearly with age.

The CDR3 is 15 amino acids. Trimming took off 4 bases at V and 0 bases at J, with 9 bases between the two ends. Germline CDR1 and CDR2: MGHRA and YSYEKL. A J-beta primer mix and a sample-barcoded 5' primer were used in a second PCR of about 6 to 12 cycles. MiXCR, run by TCRdb on the 5' RACE reads, gives a single entry per CDR3 protein. The sample contains about 800,000 distinct CDR3 sequences, approximately 25% of which appear only once. As concerns this clonotype: Its cognate antigen is unknown.

The same data also contributed to another study, on T cells of mothers and their children.

The V and J genes are TRBV4-1 and TRBJ1-4; no firm D call. The TCR was taken from a boy aged 5-17 years in good health. Material: blood. CDR3 protein: CASSPTDATNEKLFF. CDR3 DNA: TGCGCCAGCAGCCCGACGGACGCAACTAATGAAAAACTGTTTTTT.